This T cell receptor (beta chain) was sequenced during a study of CD8 T cells in ankylosing spondylitis. Study-wide results and caveats: A TCR beta motif of eight highly homologous variants appeared characteristic of ankylosing spondylitis blood. Reportedly, disease-linked clones are significantly enriched in ankylosing spondylitis patients' matched synovial fluid.

This clonotype was observed at least ten times. Its antigen is not known. TCRdb analysed the 5' RACE reads with MiXCR anew, one entry per CDR3 protein. The table includes about 240,000 distinct CDR3 sequences, around 9.2% detected once. CDR3 length: 11 residues. Between the trimmed V and J ends, which lost 3 bases and 4 bases, there was a span of 2 bases. CDR1 and CDR2 from the germline V gene are LGHDT and YNNKEL (reference sequence). The clonotype was recovered from a male donor with ankylosing spondylitis or in good health (not recorded which). The sequenced material came from blood, either unsorted or a sorted T cell fraction (not recorded which). The rearrangement uses TRBV3-1 and TRBJ2-3; no clear D gene. The CDR3 loop is CASSQADTQYF. The CDR3 DNA sequence: TGTGCCAGCAGCCAGGCAGATACGCAGTATTTT.